This T cell receptor beta chain came from a study of blood T cell repertoires in COVID-19. After removal of 3 bases from V and 9 bases from J, the junction contained 14 bases not matched to a gene. Germline CDR1 reads KGHSH; CDR2 reads LQKENI. The CDR3 has 17 residues. TCRdb's copy holds only in-frame clones and misses some; the assay was immunoSEQ multiplex PCR. The data contain some 69,000 clones, approximately 88% of them singletons. The specimen was peripheral blood. This chain joins TRBV18 and TRBJ2-1; 10 nucleotides align to TRBD2. This TCR came from a man older than 75 with active or convalescent COVID-19. The CDR3 nucleotides are TGTGCCAGCTCACCCCCCGGTGCCTTAGCGGGGGGTGGTGAGCAGTTCTTC. This sequence encodes CASSPPGALAGGGEQFF. Together with reference TRBV18 and TRBJ2-1, the CDR3 gives the full variable domain: NAGVMQNPRHLVRRRGQEARLRCSPMKGHSHVYWYRQLPEEGLKFMVYLQKENIIDESGMPKERFSAEFPKEGPSILRIQQVVRGDSAAYFCASSPPGALAGGGEQFFGPGTRLTVL.